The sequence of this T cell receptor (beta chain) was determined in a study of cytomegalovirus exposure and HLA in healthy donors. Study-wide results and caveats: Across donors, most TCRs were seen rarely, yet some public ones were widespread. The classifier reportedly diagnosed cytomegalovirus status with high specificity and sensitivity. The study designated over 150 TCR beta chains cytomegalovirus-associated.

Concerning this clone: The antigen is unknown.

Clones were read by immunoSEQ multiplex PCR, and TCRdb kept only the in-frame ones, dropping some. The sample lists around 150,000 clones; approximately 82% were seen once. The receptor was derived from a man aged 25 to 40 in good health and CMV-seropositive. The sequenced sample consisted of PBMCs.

CDR3 sequence (DNA): TGCAGCGTTGAAGATTTAGTTGGGAGGGGTGAAGCTTTCTTT. This sequence encodes CSVEDLVGRGEAFF. The J gene is TRBJ1-1, the V gene TRBV29-1; tentative D call: TRBD1 (5 bases). This CDR3 spans 14 amino acids. The V end lost 0 bases, the J end lost 7 bases, and 15 bases lay between the germline ends. CDR1 is SQVTM and CDR2 is ANQGSEA in the germline V gene. The whole variable domain, remainder taken from reference TRBV29-1 and TRBJ1-1, is SAVISQKPSRDICQRGTSLTIQCQVDSQVTMMFWYRQQPGQSLTLIATANQGSEATYESGFVIDKFPISRPNLTFSTLTVSNMSPEDSSIYLCSVEDLVGRGEAFFGQGTRLTVV.